These 14 T cell receptor beta chains share one sample of origin, sequenced in a study of shared clonotypes between healthy human individuals. Some clones are missing from TCRdb's copy, which holds only in-frame ones; the method was immunoSEQ multiplex PCR. The sample lists 2 million to 2.5 million clones, roughly 94% occurring once. Input material: naive CD4+ T cells sorted from blood. Subset reported: CD45RA+ positively selected. These receptors all stem from a man in his late teens or twenties in good health.

This rearrangement joins TRBV2 to TRBJ2-5; possibly TRBD1 or TRBD2 for D (6 bases each). The CDR3 has 15 residues. The V gene's germline CDR1 is SNHLY and CDR2 FYNNEI. V lost 6 bases and J 4 bases, leaving 18 bases between the germline ends. The CDR3 loop is CASSPSRGPGETQYF. The CDR3 DNA is TGTGCCAGCAGCCCCAGCCGGGGGCCGGGAGAGACCCAGTACTTC.

The chain employs TRBV19 and TRBJ1-6; D gene uncertain. CDR3 size: 19 residues. Germline CDR1 reads LNHDA; CDR2 reads SQIVND (reference sequence). The germline V and J ends were trimmed by 5 bases and 0 bases, with 20 bases remaining between them. CDR3: CASSLAAGLKSSYNSPLHF. CDR3 DNA: TGTGCCAGTAGTCTCGCGGCAGGCCTAAAGAGCTCCTATAATTCACCCCTCCACTTT.

The chain recombines TRBV5-1 with TRBJ2-5; TRBD1 aligns across 7 bases. Unmatched junction bases numbered 9, after V lost 4 bases and J lost 0 bases. CDR1 is SGHRS, CDR2 YFSETQ, per germline. There are 16 residues in the CDR3. This chain's CDR3 is CASSLRQGANQETQYF. Written as DNA, the CDR3 is TGCGCCAGCAGCCTACGACAGGGAGCCAACCAAGAGACCCAGTACTTC.

This clone was counted between two and nine times. The chain carries TRBV18 and TRBJ2-7, with a weak D call TRBD1 (5 bases). CDR1 is KGHSH, CDR2 LQKENI, per germline. The CDR3 totals 13 residues. The germline V and J ends were trimmed by 4 bases and 1 base, with 8 bases remaining between them. CDR3 in amino acids: CASSLRQSYEQYF. CDR3 nucleotides: TGTGCCAGCTCACTCAGACAGTCCTACGAGCAGTACTTC. The entire variable domain, with the rest obtained from reference TRBV18 and TRBJ2-7, is as follows: NAGVMQNPRHLVRRRGQEARLRCSPMKGHSHVYWYRQLPEEGLKFMVYLQKENIIDESGMPKERFSAEFPKEGPSILRIQQVVRGDSAAYFCASSLRQSYEQYFGPGTRLTVT.

CDR3 residues: CAWSPTVFSNYGYTF. As DNA, the CDR3 is TGTGCCTGGAGCCCAACGGTCTTTTCTAACTATGGCTACACCTTC. The chain couples TRBV30 to TRBJ1-2; D is unclear. The CDR3 loop spans 15 amino acids. Trimming shortened V by 3 bases and J by 0 bases, and 14 bases separated the two germline ends. Germline V gene data show CDR1 as GTSNPN and CDR2 as SVGIG (reference sequence).

The chain carries TRBV6-5 and TRBJ1-2; D unclear. The CDR3 contains 12 residues. Trimming stripped 6 bases from V and 5 bases from J, with 10 bases between. Per the germline V gene, CDR1 is MNHEY and CDR2 is SVGAGI. CDR3 nucleotides: TGTGCCAGCAGGAACCAGGAGTATGGCTACACCTTC. Translated, it gives CASRNQEYGYTF.

V is TRBV7-2 and J is TRBJ2-7; D gene unclear. Trimming removed 0 bases from V and 0 bases from J, with 9 bases in between. Germline lookup yields CDR1 SGHTA and CDR2 FQGNSA. The length of the CDR3 is 15 residues. The CDR3 bases are TGTGCCAGCAGCTTAGCGGGTATGGCCTCCTACGAGCAGTACTTC. Protein sequence: CASSLAGMASYEQYF.

In the case of this clone: Other DNA sequences of this sample code for an identical CDR3. The V gene is TRBV5-4, the J gene TRBJ2-3; TRBD2 matches 8 bases. Per the germline V gene, CDR1 is SGHNT and CDR2 is YYREEE (reference sequence). The CDR3 sequence is 14 residues long. V gave up 4 bases and J gave up 5 bases; unmatched junction bases: 6. The CDR3 spells CASSPGLAGDTQYF. The CDR3 DNA reads as TGTGCCAGCAGCCCTGGACTAGCAGGAGATACGCAGTATTTT.

This clone appeared a single time. The V and J genes are TRBV30 and TRBJ2-3; 8 bases are shared with TRBD2. CDR1 GTSNPN and CDR2 SVGIG come from the germline V gene (reference sequence). The junction had 10 bases not matched to a gene; V was cut back by 6 bases and J by 11 bases. The CDR3 contains 12 residues. The CDR3: CACLGTSNRQYF. The CDR3 region has the DNA TGTGCCTGTCTCGGGACTAGTAACAGGCAGTATTTT.

The V gene is TRBV28, the J gene TRBJ2-5; 8 nucleotides align to TRBD1. The closer fit of TRBJ2-7 to the DNA end suggests the J call may be wrong. Germline CDR1 MDHEN, CDR2 SYDVKM. The CDR3 has 14 residues. CDR3 amino acids: CASSFSGGLYEQYF. The CDR3 nucleotides are TGTGCCAGCAGTTTCTCAGGGGGCCTGTACGAGCAGTACTTC.

The V gene is TRBV14, the J gene TRBJ2-5; D uncertain. CDR3 size: 15 residues. V was shortened by 1 base and J by 1 base, with 10 bases between the two germline ends. The germline CDR1 and CDR2 sequences are SGHDN and FVKESK. The DNA for the CDR3 is TGTGCCAGCAGCCAAGGTTTTCAGCTCCAAGAGACCCAGTACTTC. It encodes CASSQGFQLQETQYF.

V is TRBV30 and J is TRBJ1-2, with 9 bases lining up with TRBD1. The CDR3 consists of 14 residues. Germline lookup yields CDR1 GTSNPN and CDR2 SVGIG (reference sequence). V was clipped by 5 bases and J by 4 bases; unmatched bases: 8. The CDR3 loop reads CAWSGTGMGYGYTF. The DNA for the CDR3 is TGTGCCTGGTCCGGGACAGGGATGGGCTATGGCTACACCTTC.

The rearrangement links TRBV28 to TRBJ2-7, with 9 bases aligning to TRBD1. The junction had 11 bases not matched to a gene; V was cut back by 5 bases and J by 3 bases. CDR1 and CDR2 (germline): MDHEN, SYDVKM. This CDR3 is built from 16 residues. The CDR3 nucleotides read TGTGCCAGCAGTCCCCCGTCCGGGACAGGGATCTACGAGCAGTACTTC. Translation gives CASSPPSGTGIYEQYF.

The chain employs TRBV6-6 and TRBJ1-1, with D unresolved. Germline-derived CDR1 and CDR2 are MNHNY and SVGAGI (reference sequence). The CDR3 totals 12 residues. Trimming shortened V by 2 bases and J by 5 bases, and 6 bases separated the two germline ends. The CDR3 DNA follows: TGTGCCAGCAGTTACGGAAGGACTGAAGCTTTCTTT. Its protein is CASSYGRTEAFF.